Below, 7 T cell receptor beta chains from the same sample are listed, as sequenced in a study of graft-versus-host responses after intestinal transplantation. Their recognized antigens are unknown. Method: immunoSEQ multiplex PCR; TCRdb's copy keeps in-frame clones and lacks some. Found here are 90,000 to 150,000 clones, about 93% of them singletons; the top ten hold 0.095% to 0.15%. Sequencing was performed on unstimulated CD4+ T cells sorted from spleen or lymph node cells, taken before intestinal transplant. Receptor source: a human donor who received an intestinal transplant.

This clone has just one count. The chain joins TRBV27 to TRBJ1-3, with 10 bases aligning to TRBD1. The V gene end was trimmed by 5 bases and the J gene end by 5 bases; junction bases not matched to a gene: 6. Germline-derived CDR1 and CDR2 are MNHEY and SMNVEV (reference sequence). The CDR3 totals 15 residues. This CDR3 reads CASSAWTGGRNTIYF. The CDR3 nucleotides are TGTGCCAGCAGTGCCTGGACAGGGGGTAGAAACACCATATATTTT.

This clone was seen once. The chain couples TRBV30 to TRBJ1-4; 7 bases line up with TRBD1. V was pared by 7 bases and J by 7 bases, with 12 bases of the junction left unmatched. From germline, CDR1 is GTSNPN and CDR2 SVGIG (reference sequence). The CDR3 length is 14 residues. The CDR3 spells CASSWTGGGEKLFF. Written as DNA, the CDR3 is TGTGCCTCATCTTGGACAGGAGGGGGTGAAAAACTGTTTTTT.

The CDR3 coding sequence is TGTGCCAGCTGTATCCTTGATGAGCAGTTCTTC. Protein: CASCILDEQFF. V is TRBV18 and J is TRBJ2-1; D uncertain. V was clipped by 7 bases and J by 8 bases, with 9 bases between them. The CDR3 has 11 amino acids. From germline, CDR1 is KGHSH and CDR2 LQKENI.

The table lists this clone with a count of one. This rearrangement joins TRBV27 to TRBJ2-7; 7 nucleotides agree with TRBD1. The CDR3 extends over 14 amino acids. The V segment lost 4 bases and the J segment 3 bases; nucleotides outside the gene matches: 6. CDR1 MNHEY and CDR2 SMNVEV come from the germline V gene (reference sequence). CDR3 in amino acids: CASSYKDRNYEQYF. The CDR3 DNA sequence: TGTGCCAGCAGTTACAAGGACAGGAACTACGAGCAGTACTTC.

The V and J genes are TRBV25-1 and TRBJ2-7, with 7 nucleotides matching TRBD2. The J segment lost 0 bases and the V segment lost 8 bases, leaving 13 bases of the junction unmatched. CDR3 length: 16 residues. Looked up from germline, CDR1 is MGHDK and CDR2 is SYGVNS. The CDR3 spells CASGPAGSGASYEQYF. The CDR3 DNA reads TGTGCCAGCGGCCCGGCTGGAAGCGGGGCCTCCTACGAGCAGTACTTC.

The rearrangement uses TRBV11-1 and TRBJ2-7; D call uncertain. V lost 5 bases to trimming and J lost 4 bases, with 18 bases between them. The germline gives CDR1 SGHAT, CDR2 FQDESV (reference sequence). The CDR3 length is 15 residues. Here the CDR3 reads CASSPSSSTPYEQYF. CDR3 coding DNA: TGTGCCAGCAGCCCCTCCTCTTCGACACCTTACGAGCAGTACTTC. Variable domain in full (rest from reference TRBV11-1 and TRBJ2-7): EAEVAQSPRYKITEKSQAVAFWCDPISGHATLYWYRQILGQGPELLVQFQDESVVDDSQLPKDRFSAERLKGVDSTLKIQPAELGDSAMYLCASSPSSSTPYEQYFGPGTRLTVT.

V usage is TRBV11-2 and J usage is TRBJ2-1; 9 nucleotides match TRBD2. Germline CDR1 reads SGHAT; CDR2 reads FQNNGV. V trimming: 2 bases; J trimming: 13 bases; junction bases outside the gene matches: 6. This CDR3 is 13 amino acids long. Here the CDR3 DNA reads TGTGCCAGCAGCTTACCGGGCGGGAGGGTTCAGTTCTTC. Amino acids: CASSLPGGRVQFF.